The clone carrying this TCR beta chain was seen a handful of times. The trim removed 5 bases at V and 3 bases at J, leaving 7 bases unmatched. There are 14 residues in the CDR3. Germline CDR1 SGHRS, CDR2 YFSETQ. These data belong to a study of blood T cell repertoires in COVID-19. Study context: Some COVID-19 samples were acute and others convalescent; all came from the United States, Italy and Spain. PBMCs, B-cell-depleted T cells, or T cells provided the cDNA or gDNA that made up the material.

Original processing methods: Cell counts per sample came from amplifying reference gene primers. Method: immunoSEQ multiplex PCR; TCRdb's copy keeps in-frame clones and lacks some. That table supplies the V and J calls and clone size; D and trimming were determined from the DNA. Among tens of thousands of clones, approximately 83% were seen once, and the ten largest hold around 4.5%. Sequenced: peripheral blood. This chain connects TRBV5-1 to TRBJ2-7, with TRBD1 matching over 8 bases. This TCR was recovered from a woman between 55 and 75 years old with acute or convalescent COVID-19. This CDR3 is CASRFTGGVYEQYF. DNA for the CDR3: TGCGCCAGCAGGTTCACAGGGGGTGTCTACGAGCAGTACTTC.